The present entry profiles one TCR beta chain with its context. Its antigen is unknown. Naive CD8 cells were CD45RO-negative, positively selected for CCR7, excluding terminally differentiated effector memory CD45RA+ cells. Genomic DNA belonging to each subset was distributed in equal measure over several immunoSEQ plates. Sequencing was performed with immunoSEQ multiplex PCR; in TCRdb, only in-frame clones are kept and a portion is missing. The sample carries about 2.1 million clones, roughly 95% recorded once. This sample was included in a study of shared clonotypes between healthy human individuals. Overall study results and limits: Sharing of clonotypes among donors was expected to vary with sequencing depth.

Germline V gene data show CDR1 as SGDLS and CDR2 as YYNGEE. The CDR3 sequence is 12 residues long. V was shortened by 3 bases and J by 8 bases, with 9 bases between the two germline ends. The rearrangement joins TRBV9 to TRBJ2-1; D uncertain. The specimen was naive CD8+ T cells from PBMCs. The sequence derives from a man between 18 and 29 years old in good health. Some clones in this sample may be carry-over from other donors' samples. This CDR3 is CASSGSPDEQFF. In DNA, the CDR3 is TGTGCCAGCAGCGGGTCTCCCGATGAGCAGTTCTTC.